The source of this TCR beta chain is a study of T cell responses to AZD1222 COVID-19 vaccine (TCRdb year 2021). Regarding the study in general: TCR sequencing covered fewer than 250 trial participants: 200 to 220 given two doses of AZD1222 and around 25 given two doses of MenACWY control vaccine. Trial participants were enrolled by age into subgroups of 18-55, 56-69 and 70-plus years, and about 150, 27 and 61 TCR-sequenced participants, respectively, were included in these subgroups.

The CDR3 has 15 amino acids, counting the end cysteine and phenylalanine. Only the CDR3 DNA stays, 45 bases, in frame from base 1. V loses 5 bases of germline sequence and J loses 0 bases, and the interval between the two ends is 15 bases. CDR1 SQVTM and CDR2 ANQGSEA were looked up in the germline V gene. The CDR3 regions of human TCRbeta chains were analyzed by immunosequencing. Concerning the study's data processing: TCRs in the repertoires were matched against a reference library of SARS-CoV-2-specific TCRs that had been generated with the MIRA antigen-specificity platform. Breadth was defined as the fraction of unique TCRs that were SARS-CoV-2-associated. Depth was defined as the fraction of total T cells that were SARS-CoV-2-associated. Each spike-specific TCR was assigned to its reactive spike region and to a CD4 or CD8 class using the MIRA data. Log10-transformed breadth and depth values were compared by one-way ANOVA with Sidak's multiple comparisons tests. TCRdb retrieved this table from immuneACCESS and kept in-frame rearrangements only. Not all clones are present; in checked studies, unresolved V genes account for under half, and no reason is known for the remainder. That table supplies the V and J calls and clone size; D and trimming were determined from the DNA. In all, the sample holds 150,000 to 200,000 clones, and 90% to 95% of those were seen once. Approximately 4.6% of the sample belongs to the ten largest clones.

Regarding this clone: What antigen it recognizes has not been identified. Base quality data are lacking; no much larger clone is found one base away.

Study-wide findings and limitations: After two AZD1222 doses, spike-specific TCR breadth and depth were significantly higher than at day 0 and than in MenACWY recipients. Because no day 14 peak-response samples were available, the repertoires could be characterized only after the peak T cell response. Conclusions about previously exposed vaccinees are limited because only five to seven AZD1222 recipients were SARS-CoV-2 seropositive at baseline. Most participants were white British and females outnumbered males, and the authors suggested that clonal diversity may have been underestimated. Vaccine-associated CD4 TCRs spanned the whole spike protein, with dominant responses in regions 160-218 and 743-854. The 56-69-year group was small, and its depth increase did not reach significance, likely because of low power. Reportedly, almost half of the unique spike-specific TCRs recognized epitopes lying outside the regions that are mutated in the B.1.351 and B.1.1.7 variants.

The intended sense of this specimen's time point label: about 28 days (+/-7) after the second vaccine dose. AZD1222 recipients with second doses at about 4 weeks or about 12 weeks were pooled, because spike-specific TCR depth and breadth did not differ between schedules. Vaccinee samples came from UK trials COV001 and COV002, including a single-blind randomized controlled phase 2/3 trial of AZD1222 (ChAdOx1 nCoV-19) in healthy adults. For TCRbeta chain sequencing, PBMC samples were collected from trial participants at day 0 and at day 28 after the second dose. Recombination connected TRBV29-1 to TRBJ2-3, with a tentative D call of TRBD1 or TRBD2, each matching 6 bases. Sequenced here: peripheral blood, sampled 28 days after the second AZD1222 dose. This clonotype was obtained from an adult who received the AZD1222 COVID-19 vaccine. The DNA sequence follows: TGCAGCGTTACCTCGGGGGCGCACAGCACAGATACGCAGTATTTT. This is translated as CSVTSGAHSTDTQYF.